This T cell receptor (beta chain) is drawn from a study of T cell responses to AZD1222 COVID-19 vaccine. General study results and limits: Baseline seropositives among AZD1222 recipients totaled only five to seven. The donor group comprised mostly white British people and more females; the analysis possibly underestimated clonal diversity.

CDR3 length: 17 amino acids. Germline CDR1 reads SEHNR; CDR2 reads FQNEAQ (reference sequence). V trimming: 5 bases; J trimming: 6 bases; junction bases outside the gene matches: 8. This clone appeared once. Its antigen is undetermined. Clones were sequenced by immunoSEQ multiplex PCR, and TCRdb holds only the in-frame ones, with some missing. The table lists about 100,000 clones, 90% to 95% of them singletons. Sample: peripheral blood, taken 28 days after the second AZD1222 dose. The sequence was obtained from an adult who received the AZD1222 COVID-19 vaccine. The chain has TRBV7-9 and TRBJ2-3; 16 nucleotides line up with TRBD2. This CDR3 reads CASSPGTSGRAVDTQYF. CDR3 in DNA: TGTGCCAGCAGCCCTGGGACTAGCGGGAGGGCCGTCGATACGCAGTATTTT. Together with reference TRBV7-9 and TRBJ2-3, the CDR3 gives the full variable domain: DTGVSQNPRHKITKRGQNVTFRCDPISEHNRLYWYRQTLGQGPEFLTYFQNEAQLEKSRLLSDRFSAERPKGSFSTLEIQRTEQGDSAMYLCASSPGTSGRAVDTQYFGPGTRLTVL.